The 31 T cell receptor beta chains listed next were all sequenced from one sample in a study of OX40 agonist ivuxolimab in advanced cancers. Sequenced by immunoSEQ multiplex PCR; TCRdb stores in-frame clones only, minus some. Of roughly 58,000 clones in the sample, approximately 80% were seen once. The specimen comprised CD4+ or CD8+ T cells sorted from blood, sampled in a trial of the OX40 agonist ivuxolimab. The receptor source for this set is an adult with an advanced solid tumor such as melanoma, head and neck, liver or kidney cancer.

V is TRBV4-1 and J is TRBJ2-1; 8 bases align to TRBD2. Per the germline V gene, CDR1 is MGHRA and CDR2 is YSYEKL. The ends lost 0 bases at V and 12 bases at J; junction bases unmatched: 19. CDR3 length equals 18 residues. The CDR3 DNA sequence: TGCGCCAGCAGCCAAGATCCAGGGACTAGGGCAACTTCAAACTGGCAGTTCTTC. Protein: CASSQDPGTRATSNWQFF.

The chain employs TRBV21-1 and TRBJ2-3; the D call of TRBD2 is as the table states it, not checked on the DNA. TRBV21-1 is flagged as a pseudogene. The CDR3 totals 15 residues. The CDR3 nucleotides read TGTGCCAGCAGCAAAGCCCTAGCGAGCACAGATACGCAGTATTTT. Translating it yields CASSKALASTDTQYF.

This clone was observed once. CDR3 DNA sequence: TGTGCCAGCTCACCCAGGCGGGACACCAAAAGCAACACTGAAGCTTTCTTT. Its protein is CASSPRRDTKSNTEAFF. This chain joins TRBV18 and TRBJ1-1; D may be TRBD1 (6 bases). V gave up 3 bases and J gave up 2 bases, with 19 bases separating them. Germline lookup yields CDR1 KGHSH and CDR2 LQKENI. This CDR3 has 17 amino acids. The whole variable domain, filled in from reference TRBV18 and TRBJ1-1, reads NAGVMQNPRHLVRRRGQEARLRCSPMKGHSHVYWYRQLPEEGLKFMVYLQKENIIDESGMPKERFSAEFPKEGPSILRIQQVVRGDSAAYFCASSPRRDTKSNTEAFFGQGTRLTVV.

This rearrangement joins TRBV7-9 to TRBJ2-7; 9 bases are a match to TRBD1. Germline V gene sequence: CDR1 SEHNR, CDR2 FQNEAQ (reference sequence). The CDR3 has 16 amino acids. Trimming removed 5 bases from V and 1 base from J; junction bases left unmatched: 9. This CDR3 reads CASSPPWTGVSYEQYF. The CDR3 nucleotides read TGTGCCAGCAGCCCCCCCTGGACAGGGGTATCCTACGAGCAGTACTTC.

This CDR3 is CASSQGWELRAISGNTIYF. CDR3 DNA sequence: TGCGCCAGCAGCCAAGGATGGGAGCTCAGGGCAATTTCTGGAAACACCATATATTTT. V and J are TRBV4-3 and TRBJ1-3; maybe TRBD1 (5 bases). Trimming removed 1 base at V and 1 base at J, with 20 bases between. This CDR3 is 19 amino acids long. Germline CDR1 reads LGHNA; CDR2 reads YSLEER.

The chain employs TRBV5-5 and TRBJ2-2; D is unclear. CDR1 SGHKS and CDR2 YYEKEE come from the germline V gene (reference sequence). V lost 0 bases and J 0 bases, leaving 15 bases between the germline ends. There are 18 residues in the CDR3. The CDR3 loop is CASSLAVQFSSNTGELFF. The DNA of the CDR3 is TGTGCCAGCAGCTTGGCGGTTCAATTTTCCTCGAACACCGGGGAGCTGTTTTTT.

This chain joins TRBV14 and TRBJ2-1; 13 bases fit TRBD2. This CDR3 is built from 17 residues. The germline gives CDR1 SGHDN, CDR2 FVKESK. With 4 bases clipped from V and 10 bases from J, the junction kept 13 bases outside the gene matches. CDR3 loop: CASSPASLLAGGREQFF. CDR3 sequence (DNA): TGTGCCAGCAGCCCAGCCTCGTTACTAGCGGGAGGGAGGGAGCAGTTCTTC.

The chain employs TRBV5-5 and TRBJ2-3; D is ambiguous. This CDR3 is built from 13 residues. V lost 6 bases to trimming and J lost 0 bases, with 8 bases between them. CDR1 SGHKS and CDR2 YYEKEE come from the germline V gene (reference sequence). The chain's CDR3 is CASTGLSTDTQYF. CDR3 in DNA: TGTGCCAGCACCGGGTTGAGCACAGATACGCAGTATTTT.

The chain joins TRBV6-6 to TRBJ1-5, with 8 nucleotides matching TRBD1. Germline V gene lookup returns CDR1 MNHNY and CDR2 SVGAGI (reference sequence). The CDR3 consists of 14 residues. V shed 6 bases and J 6 bases; nucleotides not matched to a gene: 7. CDR3 DNA: TGTGCCAGCAGCCGGACAGGGACGGGTCAGCCCCAGCATTTT. Its protein product is CASSRTGTGQPQHF.

The rearrangement joins TRBV18 to TRBJ2-7; D not certain. Trimming cost V 2 bases and J 6 bases, with 8 bases left between them. CDR3 length: 12 amino acids. CDR1 KGHSH and CDR2 LQKENI come from the germline V gene. The CDR3 coding sequence is TGTGCCAGCTCACCAGGTCTCGCCGAGCAGTACTTC. As protein: CASSPGLAEQYF.

V is TRBV30 and J is TRBJ2-5; 8 bases map to TRBD2. The CDR3 runs 13 residues. The ends lost 2 bases at V and 5 bases at J; junction bases unmatched: 4. Germline CDR1 and CDR2: GTSNPN and SVGIG (reference sequence). The CDR3 region has the DNA TGTGCCTGGAGTCAACTAGCGGAGGAGACCCAGTACTTC. Translated: CAWSQLAEETQYF. Using reference TRBV30 and TRBJ2-5 for the parts outside the CDR3, the full variable domain is SQTIHQWPATLVQPVGSPLSLECTVEGTSNPNLYWYRQAAGRGLQLLFYSVGIGQISSEVPQNLSASRPQDRQFILSSKKLLLSDSGFYLCAWSQLAEETQYFGPGTRLLVL.

V usage is TRBV7-2 and J usage is TRBJ2-4; possible D gene TRBD2, 6 bases. Germline lookup yields CDR1 SGHTA and CDR2 FQGNSA. This CDR3 has 16 residues. V lost 1 base and J 3 bases, leaving 13 bases between the germline ends. The CDR3, as DNA: TGTGCCAGCAGCTTAGAGTTGCGCGGGGACAAAAACATTCAGTACTTC. Its protein is CASSLELRGDKNIQYF.

V gene TRBV7-3 combines with J gene TRBJ2-1, with TRBD2 identical over 13 bases. V lost 4 bases to trimming and J lost 0 bases; unmatched junction nucleotides: 3. The CDR3 contains 17 residues. Germline lookup yields CDR1 SGHTA and CDR2 FQGTGA. The CDR3 nucleotides read TGTGCCAGCAGCTCTACTAGCGGGGGGGTCTCCTACAATGAGCAGTTCTTC. It specifies CASSSTSGGVSYNEQFF.

There are a few counts of this clone. The gene calls are TRBV29-1 and TRBJ1-1; 7 bases map to TRBD1. V shed 5 bases and J 7 bases; nucleotides not matched to a gene: 1. The CDR3 is 10 residues long. Germline CDR1 SQVTM, CDR2 ANQGSEA. For the CDR3, the DNA is TGCAGCGTTAGGGACAGTGAAGCTTTCTTT. Its protein product is CSVRDSEAFF.

The rearrangement joins TRBV7-7 to TRBJ2-5; D could derive from TRBD1 or TRBD2 (6 bases each). V was shortened by 5 bases and J by 5 bases, with 12 bases between the two germline ends. The CDR3 covers 13 residues. Germline-derived CDR1 and CDR2 are SSHAT and FNYEAQ (reference sequence). The CDR3 DNA sequence: TGTGCCAGCAGCCAAGGGGGGCGGGAGACCCAGTACTTC. It is translated as CASSQGGRETQYF.

The chain joins TRBV6-5 to TRBJ1-6; D unclear. Germline assignment: CDR1 MNHEY and CDR2 SVGAGI. CDR3 length equals 13 residues. Trimming cost V 2 bases and J 7 bases, with 6 bases left between them. CDR3 sequence: CASSYRPNSPLHF. CDR3 nucleotide sequence: TGTGCCAGCAGTTACCGACCAAATTCACCCCTCCACTTT.

There are a few counts of this clone. The chain links TRBV5-6 to TRBJ1-2; D is possibly TRBD1 (6 bases). CDR3 length: 12 residues. Looked up from germline, CDR1 is SGHDT and CDR2 is YYEEEE. The V end lost 4 bases, the J end lost 5 bases, and 9 bases lay between the germline ends. In nucleotides, the CDR3 is TGTGCCAGCAGCCCTGGACAGTATGGCTACACCTTC. It translates to CASSPGQYGYTF.

The chain couples TRBV27 to TRBJ1-2, with 7 bases identical to TRBD1. Germline V gene data show CDR1 as MNHEY and CDR2 as SMNVEV (reference sequence). The CDR3 sequence is 14 residues long. Germline trimming cut 6 bases from V and 4 bases from J; bases unmatched to any gene: 8. CDR3 residues: CASRATGRPYGYTF. The CDR3 DNA sequence: TGTGCCAGCAGGGCGACAGGGCGCCCCTATGGCTACACCTTC.

The chain links TRBV19 to TRBJ1-2; D not certain. This CDR3 is built from 15 residues. V was clipped by 7 bases and J by 3 bases, with 18 bases between them. The germline CDR1 and CDR2 sequences are LNHDA and SQIVND (reference sequence). The CDR3 region is CASTETDSGYYGYTF. The CDR3 coding sequence is TGTGCCAGTACCGAAACCGACTCGGGATACTATGGCTACACCTTC.

The rearrangement joins TRBV5-6 to TRBJ1-6, with TRBD1 matching over 8 bases. CDR1 is SGHDT and CDR2 is YYEEEE in the germline V gene. V lost 1 base, J lost 10 bases, and 10 bases stayed unmatched. The CDR3 is made up of 16 amino acids. Here the CDR3 DNA reads TGTGCCAGCAGCTTGAGTTTACAGGGGGTCAGGTCACCCCTCCACTTT. Its protein product is CASSLSLQGVRSPLHF. The entire variable domain, with the rest obtained from reference TRBV5-6 and TRBJ1-6, is as follows: DAGVTQSPTHLIKTRGQQVTLRCSPKSGHDTVSWYQQALGQGPQFIFQYYEEEERQRGNFPDRFSGHQFPNYSSELNVNALLLGDSALYLCASSLSLQGVRSPLHFGNGTRLTVT.

This clone was counted a single time. The V call is TRBV27, the J call TRBJ2-1; the match to TRBD2 covers 12 bases. In germline, CDR1 is MNHEY, CDR2 SMNVEV (reference sequence). Trimming at V came to 3 bases and at J to 9 bases, leaving 9 bases not matched to a gene. The CDR3 contains 16 residues. This CDR3 reads CASSLVLAGGPGEQFF. The CDR3 nucleotides are TGTGCCAGCAGTTTGGTTCTAGCGGGAGGGCCTGGTGAGCAGTTCTTC.

A single count supports this clone. The genes are TRBV18 and TRBJ1-5; 8 bases fit TRBD1. After removal of 6 bases from V and 1 base from J, the junction contained 5 bases not matched to a gene. The CDR3 runs 15 residues. Germline V gene lookup returns CDR1 KGHSH and CDR2 LQKENI. Written as DNA, the CDR3 is TGTGCCAGCTCCCCGACAGGGGTGAGCAATCAGCCCCAGCATTTT. It encodes CASSPTGVSNQPQHF.

V and J are TRBV28 and TRBJ2-1; 7 bases are a match to TRBD2. The CDR3 length is 13 residues. Unmatched junction bases numbered 1, after V lost 5 bases and J lost 3 bases. Germline CDR1 and CDR2: MDHEN and SYDVKM. In DNA, the CDR3 is TGTGCCAGCAGTAAGCGGGGCTACAATGAGCAGTTCTTC. It yields the protein CASSKRGYNEQFF.

This chain connects TRBV19 to TRBJ2-5; D not resolved. V was trimmed by 3 bases and J by 5 bases, leaving 7 bases between them. The CDR3 covers 12 residues. Per germline, CDR1 LNHDA and CDR2 SQIVND (reference sequence). CDR3 residues: CASSMNSETQYF. Here the CDR3 DNA reads TGTGCCAGTAGTATGAATAGCGAGACCCAGTACTTC. Full variable domain (missing parts from reference TRBV19 and TRBJ2-5): DGGITQSPKYLFRKEGQNVTLSCEQNLNHDAMYWYRQDPGQGLRLIYYSQIVNDFQKGDIAEGYSVSREKKESFPLTVTSAQKNPTAFYLCASSMNSETQYFGPGTRLLVL.

This chain joins TRBV2 and TRBJ2-5; 7 positions agree with TRBD1. Per the germline V gene, CDR1 is SNHLY and CDR2 is FYNNEI. CDR3 size: 19 residues. Trimming cost V 3 bases and J 0 bases; bases outside gene matches: 16. CDR3 sequence (DNA): TGTGCCAGCAGTGACCCGGACAGGAAGCTCATTACGTACCAAGAGACCCAGTACTTC. Translating it yields CASSDPDRKLITYQETQYF.

The chain employs TRBV5-4 and TRBJ1-2; D is unclear. The CDR3 is 16 residues long. CDR1 is SGHNT and CDR2 is YYREEE in the germline V gene (reference sequence). The V end lost 4 bases, the J end lost 0 bases, and 16 bases lay between the germline ends. The CDR3 reads CASSQGEATSNYGYTF. The DNA for the CDR3 is TGTGCCAGCAGCCAAGGAGAAGCCACCTCTAACTATGGCTACACCTTC.

The chain carries TRBV15 and TRBJ2-3; the match to TRBD1 covers 9 bases. The CDR3 runs 15 residues. V was pared by 0 bases and J by 6 bases, with 4 bases of the junction left unmatched. In germline, CDR1 is LNHNV, CDR2 YYDKDF (reference sequence). CDR3: CATSRDGQGSDTQYF. The CDR3 nucleotides are TGTGCCACCAGCAGAGATGGACAGGGGTCGGATACGCAGTATTTT.

In this sample, this clone turned up a few times. The rearrangement joins TRBV19 to TRBJ1-6, with D unclear. The germline V and J ends were trimmed by 3 bases and 13 bases, with 16 bases remaining between them. The germline V gene encodes CDR1 LNHDA and CDR2 SQIVND (reference sequence). The length of the CDR3 is 14 residues. CDR3 bases: TGTGCCAGTAGTATTACGGGCCTTCAGGCGCCCCTCCACTTT. Amino acid sequence: CASSITGLQAPLHF.

The V and J genes are TRBV30 and TRBJ1-1; no reliable D call. This CDR3 contains 12 residues. Between the trimmed V and J ends, which lost 0 bases and 9 bases, there was a span of 11 bases. Germline V CDR1 and CDR2: GTSNPN, SVGIG (reference sequence). The DNA for the CDR3 is TGTGCCTGGAGTGTAAGTAAACTGCAAGCTTTCTTT. This codes for CAWSVSKLQAFF.

The J gene is TRBJ2-7, the V gene TRBV10-3; 9 bases map to TRBD2. J was trimmed by 2 bases and V by 11 bases; bases with no gene match: 10. The CDR3 has 14 residues. CDR1 and CDR2 from the germline V gene are ENHRY and SYGVKD. The chain's CDR3 is CASRRIAGAYEQYF. DNA of the CDR3: TGTGCCTCCCGCCGGATAGCGGGGGCCTACGAGCAGTACTTC.

The rearrangement links TRBV18 to TRBJ1-3; D is unresolved. The V and J ends lost 3 bases and 4 bases respectively, with 10 bases between them. Germline CDR1 KGHSH, CDR2 LQKENI. The CDR3 covers 14 residues. The CDR3 nucleotides are TGTGCCAGCTCACCGGAAGTCCCAGGAAACACCATATATTTT. This translates into CASSPEVPGNTIYF. The complete variable domain, with remaining parts taken from reference TRBV18 and TRBJ1-3, reads NAGVMQNPRHLVRRRGQEARLRCSPMKGHSHVYWYRQLPEEGLKFMVYLQKENIIDESGMPKERFSAEFPKEGPSILRIQQVVRGDSAAYFCASSPEVPGNTIYFGEGSWLTVV.